This T cell receptor (beta chain) is drawn from a study of T cells after yellow fever vaccination. This CDR3 has 13 amino acids. CDR1 and CDR2 from the germline V gene are SNHLY and FYNNEI. V dropped 6 bases and J dropped 7; count of bases not matched to a gene: 9. Making TCR cDNA involved 5'RACE template switching, which added UMIs and a universal primer site. MiXCR, applied by TCRdb to the 5' RACE reads, yields one record per CDR3 protein. The sample shows roughly 320,000 distinct CDR3 sequences, around 11% of them seen only once. V usage is TRBV2 and J usage is TRBJ2-7; 7 bases are a match to TRBD1. The source of this sequence is a man aged 18 to 30 who received the YFV17D yellow fever vaccine. The sequencing used CD4+ T cells sorted from PBMCs, collected 45 days after the yellow fever booster vaccination. CDR3 sequence (DNA): TGTGCCAGCAGCTTAATGACAGGGTTGGAGCAGTACTTC. It codes for CASSLMTGLEQYF.